Presented here are 17 T cell receptor beta chains from one specimen sequenced in a study of blood T cell repertoires in COVID-19. Profiling relied on immunoSEQ multiplex PCR, and the TCRdb table lists in-frame clones only, not all of them. This repertoire shows hundreds of thousands of clones, over 80% found once; its top ten account for 2% to 3%. The sample taken for sequencing was PBMCs or T cells enriched from blood (not recorded which). All receptors derive from a woman aged 25 to 45 with acute COVID-19.

The V call is TRBV5-4, the J call TRBJ1-1; D not certain. Germline assignment: CDR1 SGHNT and CDR2 YYREEE (reference sequence). The CDR3 runs 13 residues. V was clipped by 6 bases and J by 1 base, with 10 bases between them. CDR3 bases: TGTGCCAGCACCACGCTAGGGAACACTGAAGCTTTCTTT. Translated, it gives CASTTLGNTEAFF.

J is TRBJ1-2 and V is TRBV9; TRBD1 is a possible D gene (6 bases). The CDR3 is made up of 14 amino acids. V lost 0 bases and J lost 2, with 8 bases in between. Germline CDR1 is SGDLS and CDR2 is YYNGEE. The CDR3 bases are TGTGCCAGCAGCGTAGGACAGGTGAACTATGGCTACACCTTC. Translation gives CASSVGQVNYGYTF.

The chain carries TRBV19 and TRBJ1-1; 7 bases match TRBD1. The CDR3 covers 15 residues. V was pared by 4 bases and J by 8 bases, with 13 bases of the junction left unmatched. Germline-derived CDR1 and CDR2 are LNHDA and SQIVND (reference sequence). The DNA for the CDR3 is TGTGCCAGTAGTACCCTATACAGGGGCCTGCCGGAAGCTTTCTTT. Translating it yields CASSTLYRGLPEAFF.

The chain has TRBV19 and TRBJ1-1, with 7 bases matching TRBD1. The CDR3 loop spans 15 amino acids. The germline CDR1 and CDR2 sequences are LNHDA and SQIVND (reference sequence). V lost 5 bases, J lost 4 bases, and 10 bases stayed unmatched. The CDR3 sequence: CASSPGQFFGTEAFF. CDR3 DNA: TGTGCCAGTAGTCCGGGACAGTTTTTCGGCACTGAAGCTTTCTTT.

The chain joins TRBV6-5 to TRBJ2-3, with 15 bases that match TRBD2. With V trimmed by 6 bases and J by 6 bases, 4 bases remained unmatched. There are 15 residues in the CDR3. Germline V gene sequence: CDR1 MNHEY, CDR2 SVGAGI. The CDR3 sequence: CASSGLAGGEDTQYF. The CDR3 DNA sequence: TGTGCCAGCAGCGGACTAGCGGGGGGGGAGGATACGCAGTATTTT.

The chain recombines TRBV11-2 with TRBJ1-1; D is ambiguous. Between the trimmed V and J ends, which lost 5 bases and 10 bases, there was a span of 17 bases. The V gene's germline CDR1 is SGHAT and CDR2 FQNNGV. The CDR3 has 13 amino acids. The CDR3 nucleotides are TGTGCCAGCAGCCCAATCAGTCATAGGAGAGCTTTCTTT. Protein product: CASSPISHRRAFF. The full variable domain, with the rest looked up from reference TRBV11-2 and TRBJ1-1, is EAGVAQSPRYKIIEKRQSVAFWCNPISGHATLYWYQQILGQGPKLLIQFQNNGVVDDSQLPKDRFSAERLKGVDSTLKIQPAKLEDSAVYLCASSPISHRRAFFGQGTRLTVV.

This clone was observed a handful of times. CDR3 in amino acids: CASGDRGYNTEAFF. The CDR3 DNA reads TGTGCCAGCGGGGACAGGGGGTATAACACTGAAGCTTTCTTT. V usage is TRBV27 and J usage is TRBJ1-1; 11 positions agree with TRBD1. The germline CDR1 and CDR2 sequences are MNHEY and SMNVEV (reference sequence). With 8 bases clipped from V and 2 bases from J, the junction kept 4 bases outside the gene matches. The CDR3 has 14 amino acids.

The J gene is TRBJ2-7, the V gene TRBV5-1, with D perhaps TRBD2 (5 bases). Trimming removed 2 bases at V and 4 bases at J, with 10 bases between. From germline, CDR1 is SGHRS and CDR2 YFSETQ. The CDR3 loop spans 13 amino acids. DNA of the CDR3: TGCGCCAGCAGCTTCAGCGGCGGGTACGAGCAGTACTTC. It specifies CASSFSGGYEQYF.

The rearrangement uses TRBV6-5 and TRBJ1-4, with a tentative D call TRBD1 (6 bases). CDR1 is MNHEY, CDR2 SVGAGI, per germline. The CDR3 length is 13 residues. Trimming left V 7 bases short and J 7 bases short, with 13 bases between. The CDR3 DNA follows: TGTGCCAGCAACCAGGGGCCGGCTGAAAAACTGTTTTTT. It encodes CASNQGPAEKLFF.

This chain joins TRBV12-3 or TRBV12-4 and TRBJ2-7; tentative D call: TRBD2 (5 bases). Trimming shortened V by 6 bases and J by 3 bases, and 12 bases separated the two germline ends. This CDR3 has 13 amino acids. DNA for the CDR3: TGTGCCAGCAGCCGGACTCCGAACTACGAGCAGTACTTC. Translated: CASSRTPNYEQYF.

This chain links TRBV18 with TRBJ1-3; the match to TRBD1 covers 8 bases. V lost 2 bases and J lost 4; bases outside the gene matches: 7. CDR1 is KGHSH, CDR2 LQKENI, per germline. CDR3 length: 16 residues. CDR3 amino acids: CASSPDDRGRGNTIYF. CDR3 DNA: TGTGCCAGCTCACCAGACGACAGGGGTAGAGGAAACACCATATATTTT.

J is TRBJ2-1 and V is TRBV19; D unclear. Trimming left V 2 bases short and J 5 bases short, with 7 bases between. CDR3 length: 13 residues. The germline gives CDR1 LNHDA, CDR2 SQIVND (reference sequence). The CDR3 DNA follows: TGTGCCAGTAGTATACCTAGAAACAATGAGCAGTTCTTC. Residues: CASSIPRNNEQFF.

This clone was seen only a few times. The chain recombines TRBV10-2 with TRBJ1-2, with D uncertain. The CDR3 is 12 amino acids. V dropped 8 bases and J dropped 4 bases, with 11 bases sitting between them. Germline CDR1 and CDR2: WSHSY and SAAADI. The CDR3 region has the DNA TGCGCCAGCTCCGAGGAAGGCTATGGCTACACCTTC. It specifies CASSEEGYGYTF.

This clone was detected a few times. V is TRBV6-5 and J is TRBJ1-3; D remains unclear. In germline, CDR1 is MNHEY, CDR2 SVGAGI. The CDR3 is 15 residues long. V dropped 5 bases and J dropped 0 bases, with 11 bases sitting between them. CDR3 sequence (DNA): TGTGCCAGCAGTCGTAACTTCGACTCTGGAAACACCATATATTTT. Translated: CASSRNFDSGNTIYF.

The chain couples TRBV6-1 to TRBJ1-2, with 8 bases that match TRBD1. The germline gives CDR1 MNHNS, CDR2 SASEGT. The CDR3 length is 15 residues. Losses at the gene ends were 2 bases for V and 7 bases for J; bases not matched to a gene: 9. The CDR3 loop is CASSEPGQGARGYTF. The CDR3 DNA reads TGTGCCAGCAGTGAACCCGGGCAGGGGGCGCGTGGCTACACCTTC.

The chain carries TRBV27 and TRBJ1-1; 8 nucleotides match TRBD1. Losses at the gene ends were 6 bases for V and 4 bases for J; bases not matched to a gene: 4. The CDR3 loop spans 13 amino acids. Germline CDR1 and CDR2: MNHEY and SMNVEV (reference sequence). The CDR3, as DNA: TGTGCCAGCAGCCAGGGGGCGGGCACTGAAGCTTTCTTT. Amino acids: CASSQGAGTEAFF.

This sequence joins TRBV30 and TRBJ2-3, with TRBD2 matching 7 bases. The germline V gene encodes CDR1 GTSNPN and CDR2 SVGIG (reference sequence). Trimming at V came to 1 base and at J to 2 bases, leaving 3 bases not matched to a gene. This CDR3 spans 14 amino acids. The CDR3 DNA sequence: TGTGCCTGGAGTGGGGGGGGGAACACAGATACGCAGTATTTT. It encodes CAWSGGGNTDTQYF.